This T cell receptor beta chain stems from a study of blood T cell repertoires in COVID-19. Across the study: Sites across the United States, Italy and Spain contributed samples from acute and convalescent COVID-19. PBMCs, B-cell-depleted T cells, or T cells were the source of the cDNA or gDNA that made up the material.

J lost 8 bases, V lost 6 bases, and 11 bases had no gene match. Germline V gene data show CDR1 as MDHEN and CDR2 as SYDVKM. The CDR3 is 14 residues long. In the original processing: Amplification of reference gene primers provided the estimated nucleated cell counts. Assay used: immunoSEQ multiplex PCR; TCRdb lists only in-frame clones, some missing. V, J and clone size are taken as reported in that table, and D and trimming were inferred from the DNA itself. The sample consists of some 260,000 clones, roughly 90% of them appearing once. The sample taken for sequencing was peripheral blood. This sequence was found in a human donor in a cohort sampled during active COVID-19. V usage is TRBV28 and J usage is TRBJ1-1; TRBD1 matches 8 bases. The CDR3 here is CASRIQGGRLEAFF. The CDR3 coding sequence is TGTGCCAGCAGGATACAGGGGGGACGGTTGGAAGCTTTCTTT.